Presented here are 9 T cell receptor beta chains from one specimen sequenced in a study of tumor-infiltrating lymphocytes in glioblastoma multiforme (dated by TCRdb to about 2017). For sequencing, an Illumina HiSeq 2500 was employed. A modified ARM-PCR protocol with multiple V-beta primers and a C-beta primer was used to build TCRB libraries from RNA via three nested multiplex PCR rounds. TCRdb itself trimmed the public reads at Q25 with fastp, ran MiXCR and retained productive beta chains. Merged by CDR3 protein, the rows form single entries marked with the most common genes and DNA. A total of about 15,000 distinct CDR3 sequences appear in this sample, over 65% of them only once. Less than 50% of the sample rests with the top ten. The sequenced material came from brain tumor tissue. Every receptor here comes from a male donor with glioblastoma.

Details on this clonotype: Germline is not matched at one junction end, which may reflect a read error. CDR3 in DNA: TGTGCCAGCAGTGGGAATAGGGTCGAGCCGAGAGTTTACAACGAGCAGTTCTTC. Translating it yields CASSGNRVEPRVYNEQFF. V and J are TRBV25-1 and TRBJ2-1; D remains ambiguous. The CDR3 contains 18 residues. Germline CDR1 MGHDK, CDR2 SYGVNS.

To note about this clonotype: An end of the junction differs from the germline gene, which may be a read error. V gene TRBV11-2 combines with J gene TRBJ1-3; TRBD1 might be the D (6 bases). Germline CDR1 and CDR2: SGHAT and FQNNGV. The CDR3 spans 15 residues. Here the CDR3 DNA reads TGTGCCAGCTGCCCCGGGACACCCTCTGTAAACACCATATATTTT. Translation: CASCPGTPSVNTIYF.

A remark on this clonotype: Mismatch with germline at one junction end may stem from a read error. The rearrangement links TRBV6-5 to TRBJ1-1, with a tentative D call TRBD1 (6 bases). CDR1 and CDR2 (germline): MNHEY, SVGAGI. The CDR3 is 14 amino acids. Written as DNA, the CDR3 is TGTGCCAGCAGTTACTCTCGGGGGGGCGCTGAAGCCTTCTTT. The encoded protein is CASSYSRGGAEAFF.

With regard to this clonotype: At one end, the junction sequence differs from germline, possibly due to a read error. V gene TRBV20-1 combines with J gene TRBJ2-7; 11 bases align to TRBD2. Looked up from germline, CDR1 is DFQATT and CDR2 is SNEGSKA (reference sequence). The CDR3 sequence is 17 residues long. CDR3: CSARSMTSGVDYYEQYF. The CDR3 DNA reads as TGCAGTGCTAGATCTATGACTAGCGGGGTGGATTACTACGAGCAGTATTTC.

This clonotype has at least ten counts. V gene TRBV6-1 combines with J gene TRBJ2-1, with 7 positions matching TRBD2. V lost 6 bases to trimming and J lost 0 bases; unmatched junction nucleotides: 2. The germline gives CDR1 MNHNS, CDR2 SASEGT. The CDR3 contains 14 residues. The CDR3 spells CASRSGDSYNEQFF. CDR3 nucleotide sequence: TGTGCCAGCAGAAGCGGGGACTCCTACAATGAGCAGTTCTTC.

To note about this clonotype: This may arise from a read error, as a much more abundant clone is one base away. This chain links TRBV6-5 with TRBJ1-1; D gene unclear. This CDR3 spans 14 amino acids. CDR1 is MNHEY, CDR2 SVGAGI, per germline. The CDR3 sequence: CASSYWEEGTEALF. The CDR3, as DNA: TGTGCCAGCAGTTATTGGGAAGAGGGCACTGAAGCTCTCTTT.

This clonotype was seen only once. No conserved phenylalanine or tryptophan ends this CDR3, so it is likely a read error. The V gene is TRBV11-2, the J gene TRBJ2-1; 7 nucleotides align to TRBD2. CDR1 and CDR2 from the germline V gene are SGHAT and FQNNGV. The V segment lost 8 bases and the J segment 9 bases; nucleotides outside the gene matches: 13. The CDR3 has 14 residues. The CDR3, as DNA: TGTGCCAGCGGCCCCCTTGCGGGAGACGCTGAGCAGTTCTCC. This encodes CASGPLAGDAEQFS.

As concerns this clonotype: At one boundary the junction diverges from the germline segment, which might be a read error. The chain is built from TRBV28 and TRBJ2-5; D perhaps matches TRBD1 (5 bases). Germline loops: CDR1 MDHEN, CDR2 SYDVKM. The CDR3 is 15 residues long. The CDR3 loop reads CTSSPIGAGRETQYF. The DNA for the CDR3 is TGTACCAGCAGCCCGATAGGGGCAGGCAGAGAGACCCAGTACTTC.

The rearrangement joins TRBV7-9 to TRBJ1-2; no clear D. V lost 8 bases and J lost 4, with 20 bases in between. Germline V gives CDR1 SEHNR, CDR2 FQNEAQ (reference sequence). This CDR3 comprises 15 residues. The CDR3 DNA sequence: TGTGCCAGCGATCTAAGTGGGTCAGGTCTCTATGGCTACACCTTC. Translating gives CASDLSGSGLYGYTF. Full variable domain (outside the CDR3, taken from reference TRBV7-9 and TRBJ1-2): DTGVSQNPRHKITKRGQNVTFRCDPISEHNRLYWYRQTLGQGPEFLTYFQNEAQLEKSRLLSDRFSAERPKGSFSTLEIQRTEQGDSAMYLCASDLSGSGLYGYTFGSGTRLTVV.